The 22 T cell receptor beta chains below all came from one sample that was sequenced in a study of T cells in Graves' hyperthyroidism and ophthalmopathy. TCR beta CDR3 region amplification was performed from RNA transcripts. A first-round RT-PCR of the TCR CDR3 used the HTBI primer set. TCRdb reanalysed the multiplex PCR reads using MiXCR and keeps one entry per CDR3 protein. The sample yields 500,000 to 550,000 distinct CDR3 sequences, about 20% seen once. Sequencing was done on a sample of blood. These receptors were taken from a man aged 18 to 30 with Graves' hyperthyroidism.

There are a few counts of this clonotype. This chain connects TRBV18 to TRBJ2-7; no firm D call. CDR1 KGHSH and CDR2 LQKENI come from the germline V gene. This CDR3 comprises 14 residues. With 2 bases removed from V and 1 base from J, the gap between germline ends came to 9 bases. The CDR3 spells CASSPSVSSYEQYF. CDR3 in DNA: TGTGCCAGCTCACCAAGTGTTTCTTCCTACGAGCAGTACTTC.

This clonotype was detected only a few times. The rearrangement joins TRBV28 to TRBJ1-5; D gene ambiguous. With 4 bases removed from V and 5 bases from J, the gap between germline ends came to 15 bases. The CDR3 spans 15 residues. Germline V gene lookup returns CDR1 MDHEN and CDR2 SYDVKM. CDR3 protein: CASSSSDGSYQPQHF. In nucleotides, the CDR3 is TGTGCCAGCAGTTCCTCGGACGGTTCCTATCAGCCCCAGCATTTT.

The chain recombines TRBV9 with TRBJ1-1; a possible D gene is TRBD1 (5 bases). CDR3 length equals 15 residues. Looked up from germline, CDR1 is SGDLS and CDR2 is YYNGEE. Between the trimmed V and J ends, which lost 2 bases and 1 base, there was a span of 12 bases. In nucleotides, the CDR3 is TGTGCCAGCAGCGTGGGGCCTTTTCCGAACACTGAAGCTTTCTTT. Encoded protein: CASSVGPFPNTEAFF.

This clonotype was seen ten or more times. The V call is TRBV3-1, the J call TRBJ1-1, with D possibly TRBD1 on 6 matching bases. The CDR3 has 14 amino acids. The ends were cut back, 2 bases at V and 2 bases at J, with 9 bases in the middle. CDR1 and CDR2 (germline): LGHDT, YNNKEL (reference sequence). CDR3 region: CASSQWGPNTEAFF. The CDR3 DNA reads as TGTGCCAGCAGCCAATGGGGGCCTAACACTGAAGCTTTCTTT.

The V call is TRBV20-1, the J call TRBJ2-6, with 14 nucleotides matching TRBD2. This CDR3 has 19 amino acids. J lost 3 bases, V lost 1 base, and 8 bases had no gene match. Germline V gene lookup returns CDR1 DFQATT and CDR2 SNEGSKA (reference sequence). The CDR3 DNA follows: TGCAGTGCTAGAGGAGGGACTAGCGGGAGTGTTGGTGGGGCCAACGTCCTGACTTTC. It codes for CSARGGTSGSVGGANVLTF.

This clonotype occurred many times. The V and J genes are TRBV28 and TRBJ2-7; possibly TRBD1 for D (5 bases). Germline loops: CDR1 MDHEN, CDR2 SYDVKM. This CDR3 has 14 amino acids. Deletions cut 3 bases from V and 2 bases from J, with 11 bases between. The CDR3, as DNA: TGTGCCAGCAGTTTTCAGGGAACCACCTACGAGCAGTACTTC. It yields the protein CASSFQGTTYEQYF.

The chain is built from TRBV30 and TRBJ1-1; 7 bases fit TRBD1. Germline V gene data show CDR1 as GTSNPN and CDR2 as SVGIG (reference sequence). The CDR3 has 12 amino acids. The V and J ends lost 2 bases and 10 bases, in that order; junction bases with no gene match: 7. CDR3 nucleotides: TGTGCCTGGAGTACACAGGGGCAAGGAGCTTTCTTT. Encoded protein: CAWSTQGQGAFF.

At least ten counts were recorded for this clonotype. The chain couples TRBV12-3 or TRBV12-4 to TRBJ1-2; D possibly corresponds to TRBD1 (6 bases). CDR3 length: 13 amino acids. Trimming shortened V by 5 bases and J by 8 bases, and 15 bases separated the two germline ends. The CDR3 DNA follows: TGTGCCAGCAGTCCCAGGGGCCCTGGCGGCTACACCTTC. The encoded protein is CASSPRGPGGYTF.

The table lists this clonotype with many counts. The chain joins TRBV30 to TRBJ1-1; TRBD1 aligns across 7 bases. The germline V gene encodes CDR1 GTSNPN and CDR2 SVGIG (reference sequence). The junction had 2 bases not matched to a gene; V was cut back by 1 base and J by 0 bases. The CDR3 contains 14 residues. The CDR3 sequence: CAWSGGGMNTEAFF. DNA for the CDR3: TGTGCCTGGAGTGGAGGGGGCATGAACACTGAAGCTTTCTTT.

The chain links TRBV9 to TRBJ2-7, with 7 nucleotides matching TRBD2. After removal of 3 bases from V and 4 bases from J, the junction contained 10 bases not matched to a gene. This CDR3 spans 15 amino acids. CDR1 and CDR2 from the germline V gene are SGDLS and YYNGEE. The CDR3 bases are TGTGCCAGCAGCGACGGGGAGGGACTAACGTACGAGCAGTACTTC. This sequence encodes CASSDGEGLTYEQYF.

The V gene is TRBV6-5, the J gene TRBJ2-5, with D tentatively TRBD1 (6 bases). CDR3 size: 14 residues. Deletions cut 2 bases from V and 4 bases from J, with 11 bases between. Germline assignment: CDR1 MNHEY and CDR2 SVGAGI. The CDR3 loop is CASSYGGPRETQYF. DNA for the CDR3: TGTGCCAGCAGTTACGGGGGCCCACGAGAGACCCAGTACTTC.

This clonotype was observed at least ten times. CDR3 nucleotide sequence: TGTGCCAGCAGCTTACTGGTCCGTGGGGCCTCCACTGAAGCTTTCTTT. Translating it yields CASSLLVRGASTEAFF. The V and J genes are TRBV11-2 and TRBJ1-1; D may be TRBD1 (5 bases). V lost 2 bases, J lost 4 bases, and 17 bases lay in between. Germline loops: CDR1 SGHAT, CDR2 FQNNGV. This CDR3 has 16 residues.

This clonotype was seen many times. The J gene is TRBJ2-2, the V gene TRBV19; 7 nucleotides line up with TRBD1. The CDR3 has 13 amino acids. The V and J ends lost 9 bases and 6 bases, in that order; junction bases with no gene match: 7. Germline V gives CDR1 LNHDA, CDR2 SQIVND (reference sequence). In DNA form, the CDR3 reads TGTGCCAGCCAGGGGGTCACGGCCGGGGAGCTGTTTTTT. Residues: CASQGVTAGELFF. The entire variable domain, with the rest obtained from reference TRBV19 and TRBJ2-2, is as follows: DGGITQSPKYLFRKEGQNVTLSCEQNLNHDAMYWYRQDPGQGLRLIYYSQIVNDFQKGDIAEGYSVSREKKESFPLTVTSAQKNPTAFYLCASQGVTAGELFFGEGSRLTVL.

This clonotype was seen repeatedly, ten times or more. The rearrangement uses TRBV3-1 and TRBJ2-5; D not certain. Germline CDR1 and CDR2: LGHDT and YNNKEL (reference sequence). The CDR3 runs to 13 residues. Trimming shortened V by 1 base and J by 7 bases, and 10 bases separated the two germline ends. In DNA form, the CDR3 reads TGTGCCAGCAGCCAAGGTTCGGCGGCGACCCAGTACTTC. It translates to CASSQGSAATQYF.

This clonotype has ten or more counts. The genes are TRBV12-3 or TRBV12-4 and TRBJ1-1; D not certain. CDR3 length: 14 residues. V was pared by 8 bases and J by 2 bases, with 15 bases between. The DNA for the CDR3 is TGTGCCAGCGCGAACCCCCCGATAAACACTGAAGCTTTCTTT. Translated, it gives CASANPPINTEAFF.

The chain uses TRBV30 and TRBJ2-2, with D perhaps matching TRBD1 (5 bases). This CDR3 has 13 residues. V was cut by 3 bases and J by 3 bases, with 8 bases left in between. In germline, CDR1 is GTSNPN, CDR2 SVGIG (reference sequence). The CDR3 is CAWSVRDTGELFF. CDR3 in DNA: TGTGCCTGGAGCGTCAGGGACACCGGGGAGCTGTTTTTT. The whole variable domain, filled in from reference TRBV30 and TRBJ2-2, reads SQTIHQWPATLVQPVGSPLSLECTVEGTSNPNLYWYRQAAGRGLQLLFYSVGIGQISSEVPQNLSASRPQDRQFILSSKKLLLSDSGFYLCAWSVRDTGELFFGEGSRLTVL.

The chain is built from TRBV29-1 and TRBJ2-5; D ambiguous. Germline values: CDR1 SQVTM, CDR2 ANQGSEA. The ends were cut back, 3 bases at V and 4 bases at J, with 12 bases in the middle. This CDR3 comprises 13 residues. The chain's CDR3 is CSVEMGRRETQYF. The CDR3 DNA reads as TGCAGCGTTGAGATGGGAAGGAGAGAGACCCAGTACTTC.

This clonotype was found a few times. V usage is TRBV30 and J usage is TRBJ1-2; D uncertain. The V gene lost 2 bases and the J gene lost 4 bases, with 8 bases spanning the gap. Germline loops: CDR1 GTSNPN, CDR2 SVGIG (reference sequence). The CDR3 runs to 12 residues. The CDR3 spells CAWSSGSYGYTF. In DNA form, the CDR3 reads TGTGCCTGGAGTTCTGGGTCCTATGGCTACACCTTC. Full variable domain (rest looked up from reference TRBV30 and TRBJ1-2): SQTIHQWPATLVQPVGSPLSLECTVEGTSNPNLYWYRQAAGRGLQLLFYSVGIGQISSEVPQNLSASRPQDRQFILSSKKLLLSDSGFYLCAWSSGSYGYTFGSGTRLTVV.

This clonotype was counted ten times or more. V and J are TRBV2 and TRBJ1-5, with D tentatively TRBD1 (5 bases). From germline, CDR1 is SNHLY and CDR2 FYNNEI. The CDR3 covers 15 residues. Deletions cut 3 bases from V and 4 bases from J, with 13 bases between. The CDR3 reads CASSDDSVRNQPQHF. In DNA form, the CDR3 reads TGTGCCAGCAGTGACGACAGCGTACGTAATCAGCCCCAGCATTTT.

The chain recombines TRBV12-5 with TRBJ1-5; D ambiguous. In germline, CDR1 is LGHNT, CDR2 FRNRAP. Trimming removed 2 bases at V and 0 bases at J, with 23 bases between. The CDR3 spans 20 residues. CDR3 amino acids: CASGLTHKEKEIISNQPQHF. The CDR3 region has the DNA TGTGCTAGTGGTTTGACCCACAAGGAAAAAGAAATCATTAGCAATCAGCCCCAGCATTTT.

The V gene is TRBV6-5, the J gene TRBJ2-7; D is possibly TRBD2 (6 bases). V was pared by 0 bases and J by 6 bases, with 15 bases between. Germline V gene data show CDR1 as MNHEY and CDR2 as SVGAGI. The CDR3 runs to 15 residues. Here the CDR3 DNA reads TGTGCCAGCAGTTACTCGAGAGAGGGGACTTCCGAGCAGTACTTC. Translated: CASSYSREGTSEQYF.

The table lists this clonotype with many counts. This chain uses TRBV11-2 with TRBJ2-2; weak D call: TRBD1 (5 bases). Per the germline V gene, CDR1 is SGHAT and CDR2 is FQNNGV. This CDR3 comprises 14 residues. Trimming stripped 5 bases from V and 5 bases from J, with 12 bases between. For the CDR3, the DNA is TGTGCCAGCAGCATTCCCCAGGGTACCGGGGAGCTGTTTTTT. It specifies CASSIPQGTGELFF.